The 15 T cell receptor beta chains below were found in one sample sequenced in a study of immune characteristics of hereditary and idiopathic chronic pancreatitis. Sequenced by immunoSEQ multiplex PCR; TCRdb stores in-frame clones only, minus some. Of about 9,400 clones listed, roughly three quarters are singletons. The pancreas tissue came from patients undergoing total pancreatectomy with islet autotransplantation. Sequenced input: pancreas tissue with idiopathic chronic pancreatitis. The receptors were sampled from a human donor with chronic pancreatitis.

The rearrangement uses TRBV5-5 and TRBJ2-5; 10 bases are shared with TRBD2. Germline lookup yields CDR1 SGHKS and CDR2 YYEKEE (reference sequence). V shed 0 bases and J 4 bases; nucleotides not matched to a gene: 6. The CDR3 is made up of 16 amino acids. The CDR3 DNA follows: TGTGCCAGCAGCTTGGAGGTGGCTAGCGGGAGAGAGACCCAGTACTTC. This gives the protein CASSLEVASGRETQYF.

The chain combines TRBV5-1 with TRBJ2-1, with a weak D call TRBD2 (7 bases). Germline CDR1 and CDR2: SGHRS and YFSETQ. V lost 8 bases and J lost 4, with 13 bases in between. The CDR3 has 13 residues. CDR3 loop: CASRGADYNEQFF. The CDR3 DNA sequence: TGCGCCAGTCGGGGGGCAGATTACAATGAGCAGTTCTTC.

The chain employs TRBV5-4 and TRBJ2-2; D is ambiguous. The germline V gene encodes CDR1 SGHNT and CDR2 YYREEE (reference sequence). Trimming took 0 bases from V and 0 from J, leaving 6 bases between them. This CDR3 is 15 amino acids long. The DNA for the CDR3 is TGTGCCAGCAGCTTGGAACATGCGAACACCGGGGAGCTGTTTTTT. As protein: CASSLEHANTGELFF.

The chain employs TRBV20-1 and TRBJ1-2, with 8 bases identical to TRBD1. Looked up from germline, CDR1 is DFQATT and CDR2 is SNEGSKA (reference sequence). This CDR3 spans 11 amino acids. V lost 4 bases to trimming and J lost 7 bases; unmatched junction nucleotides: 2. The CDR3 is CSATGTGGYTF. The CDR3 DNA sequence: TGCAGTGCTACCGGGACAGGTGGCTACACCTTC.

V usage is TRBV4-2 and J usage is TRBJ2-1; D perhaps matches TRBD2 (6 bases). In germline, CDR1 is LGHNA, CDR2 YNFKEQ. This CDR3 comprises 15 residues. V was trimmed by 4 bases and J by 5 bases, leaving 15 bases between them. CDR3 protein: CASSPRDSEHNEQFF. The DNA of the CDR3 is TGTGCCAGCAGCCCCCGGGACTCGGAACACAATGAGCAGTTCTTC.

The chain links TRBV7-9 to TRBJ2-7; D might be TRBD2 (6 bases). The CDR3 has 14 amino acids. Germline V gene lookup returns CDR1 SEHNR and CDR2 FQNEAQ (reference sequence). Trimming took 5 bases from V and 7 from J, leaving 18 bases between them. CDR3 protein: CASSPVGGVGEQYF. In nucleotides, the CDR3 is TGTGCCAGCAGCCCAGTCGGAGGGGTGGGGGAGCAGTACTTC.

V is TRBV10-3 and J is TRBJ2-2; 8 nucleotides match TRBD2. Germline trimming cut 7 bases from V and 4 bases from J; bases unmatched to any gene: 5. Germline assignment: CDR1 ENHRY and CDR2 SYGVKD. This CDR3 comprises 14 residues. In nucleotides, the CDR3 is TGTGCCATCATGGCGGGGGGAGGCACCGGGGAGCTGTTTTTT. Amino acids: CAIMAGGGTGELFF.

The chain has TRBV12-5 and TRBJ2-7; TRBD1 matches 7 bases. This CDR3 has 12 residues. J gave up 3 bases and V 10 bases, and 6 bases lay outside the gene matches. Germline CDR1 LGHNT, CDR2 FRNRAP. The CDR3 sequence is CATKTGSYEQYV. As DNA, the CDR3 is TGTGCTACCAAGACAGGGAGCTACGAGCAGTACGTC.

Points on this clone: Mismatch with germline at one junction end may stem from a read error. This chain joins TRBV2 and TRBJ2-4; 7 positions agree with TRBD2. CDR3 length: 11 amino acids. From germline, CDR1 is SNHLY and CDR2 FYNNEI. The CDR3 nucleotides are TGTGCCAGCAGTGATTGGACTAGAAAGGACTTC. It is translated as CASSDWTRKDF. Drawing the rest from reference TRBV2 and TRBJ2-4, the complete variable domain is EPEVTQTPSHQVTQMGQEVILRCVPISNHLYFYWYRQILGQKVEFLVSFYNNEISEKSEIFDDQFSVERPDGSNFTLKIRSTKLEDSAMYFCASSDWTRKDFGAGTRLSVL.

The chain couples TRBV2 to TRBJ2-3, with 9 bases that match TRBD2. The CDR3 totals 17 residues. Unmatched junction bases numbered 11, after V lost 7 bases and J lost 0 bases. CDR1 and CDR2 (germline): SNHLY, FYNNEI. The CDR3 DNA reads TGTGCCAGCATTCGGCTAGCGGGGACAACTAGCACAGATACGCAGTATTTT. This gives the protein CASIRLAGTTSTDTQYF.

Notes on this clone: A junction end diverges from the germline sequence, so it may reflect a read error. Other DNA variants within this sample encode the same CDR3. The chain joins TRBV30 to TRBJ1-6; TRBD1 is a possible D gene (5 bases). The CDR3 is 15 amino acids. CDR1 and CDR2 (germline): GTSNPN, SVGIG (reference sequence). The CDR3 loop is CAWSVPGQGSSPLHF. The CDR3 DNA is TGTGCCTGGAGTGTACCGGGCCAGGGATCTTCACCTCTCCACTTT.

This chain joins TRBV5-4 and TRBJ2-6; perhaps TRBD1 as D (6 bases). This CDR3 is 17 amino acids long. Germline CDR1 is SGHNT and CDR2 is YYREEE (reference sequence). V lost 4 bases to trimming and J lost 0 bases, with 14 bases between them. CDR3 in DNA: TGTGCCAGCAGCCCCGGACAGTTTCACTCTGGGGCCAACGTCCTGACTTTC. This codes for CASSPGQFHSGANVLTF.

V is TRBV9 and J is TRBJ1-6; TRBD1 might be the D (6 bases). The CDR3 totals 14 residues. The V end was cut by 3 bases, the J end by 7 bases, with 11 bases between. Germline V CDR1 and CDR2: SGDLS, YYNGEE. In DNA form, the CDR3 reads TGTGCCAGCAGCGCACAGGGAGACAATTCACCCCTCCACTTT. As protein: CASSAQGDNSPLHF.

The chain is built from TRBV7-2 and TRBJ2-3; 10 bases agree with TRBD2. The CDR3 sequence is 16 residues long. V was pared by 0 bases and J by 7 bases, with 7 bases of the junction left unmatched. Germline CDR1 is SGHTA and CDR2 is FQGNSA. CDR3 region: CASSLAGQRGGNTQYF. The DNA of the CDR3 is TGTGCCAGCAGCTTAGCGGGCCAGCGGGGGGGAAATACGCAGTATTTT.

V and J are TRBV20-1 and TRBJ1-3, with D unclear. Germline V gene lookup returns CDR1 DFQATT and CDR2 SNEGSKA (reference sequence). The CDR3 consists of 14 residues. The V end was cut by 3 bases, the J end by 4 bases, with 13 bases between. The CDR3 DNA sequence: TGCAGTGCTAGTTTGGGAAGGAAAGGAAACACCATATATTTT. Translating gives CSASLGRKGNTIYF.